The present entry profiles one T cell receptor (beta chain) with its context. The data were taken from a study of molecular identifiers for immune sequencing clone quantification. TCRdb re-derived calls from the PCR reads in MiXCR, one entry per CDR3 protein. The table has around 470,000 distinct CDR3 sequences, about a fifth seen once. Germline-derived CDR1 and CDR2 are LGHDT and YNNKEL (reference sequence). The V and J ends lost 4 bases and 7 bases respectively, with 16 bases between them. CDR3 size: 14 residues. V is TRBV3-1 and J is TRBJ1-1; tentative D call: TRBD1 (5 bases). The source is a human donor in good health. Some libraries in this study had Jurkat cell RNA spiked in. Sequencing was done on a sample of naive CD8+ T cells from blood, with Jurkat cell RNA spiked in. Sample subset: FACS-sorted CD8+CD4-CCR7+CD45RA+ naive T cells. CDR3 in DNA: TGTGCCAGCAGCCTCGGGGGGGGTGATCATGAAGCTTTCTTT. This codes for CASSLGGGDHEAFF.